The 9 T cell receptor beta chains below all came from one sample that was sequenced in a study of beta chain features in type 1 diabetes. Whole-study results and caveats: Type 1 diabetes patients had moderately but significantly shorter TCRB CDR3s in all four CD4+ subsets.

The antigens of these receptors remain unknown. The investigators reverse transcribed all of the isolated RNA, so they sequenced expressed TCRB transcripts. Produced via immunoSEQ multiplex PCR; TCRdb's table is partial and in-frame only. The repertoire holds more than 120,000 clones, with approximately 13% as singletons. Sequencing used central memory CD4+ T cells from blood. These receptors were collected from a man between 18 and 35 years old with type 1 diabetes.

This clone was seen more than once but under ten times. The chain employs TRBV6-5 and TRBJ1-1; D is undetermined. The germline V gene has CDR1 MNHEY and CDR2 SVGAGI. CDR3 length: 14 amino acids. Trimming cost V 0 bases and J 8 bases, with 13 bases left between them. CDR3 sequence (DNA): TGTGCCAGCAGTTACTCGCCTGGGTGGCCAGAAGCTTTCTTT. It specifies CASSYSPGWPEAFF.

CDR3 amino acids: CASVGKTEAFF. In DNA form, the CDR3 reads TGTGCCAGTGTGGGGAAAACCGAAGCTTTCTTT. The chain links TRBV19 to TRBJ1-1; D uncertain. In germline, CDR1 is LNHDA, CDR2 SQIVND (reference sequence). The CDR3 is 11 amino acids. V lost 8 bases to trimming and J lost 8 bases, with 12 bases between them.

CDR3 residues: CASSFGQGNTEAFF. CDR3 nucleotides: TGTGCCAGCAGTTTCGGACAGGGGAACACTGAAGCTTTCTTT. This chain joins TRBV27 and TRBJ1-1, with 8 bases fitting TRBD1. J lost 1 base, V lost 3 bases, and 1 base had no gene match. The CDR3 contains 14 residues. Per germline, CDR1 MNHEY and CDR2 SMNVEV (reference sequence).

The chain joins TRBV30 to TRBJ1-1; 10 positions agree with TRBD1. V lost 5 bases, J lost 8 bases, and 14 bases stayed unmatched. The CDR3 totals 15 residues. Germline V CDR1 and CDR2: GTSNPN, SVGIG (reference sequence). The CDR3 region is CAWAIFGTGASEAFF. Here the CDR3 DNA reads TGTGCCTGGGCCATATTCGGGACAGGGGCATCGGAAGCTTTCTTT.

The chain links TRBV5-6 to TRBJ2-3, with 8 bases matching TRBD2. V dropped 2 bases and J dropped 4; count of bases not matched to a gene: 6. CDR3 length equals 15 residues. Per germline, CDR1 SGHDT and CDR2 YYEEEE. In DNA, the CDR3 is TGTGCCAGCAGCTTAACGAGCGGGGGACCAGATACGCAGTATTTT. Translation: CASSLTSGGPDTQYF.

This clone was recorded many times. The V call is TRBV18, the J call TRBJ2-6; no reliable D call. Trimming pared 4 bases from V and 0 bases from J, leaving 4 bases between. CDR1 and CDR2 (germline): KGHSH, LQKENI. CDR3 length: 14 residues. CDR3 amino acids: CASSRDSGANVLTF. CDR3 nucleotides: TGTGCCAGCTCACGGGACTCTGGGGCCAACGTCCTGACTTTC.

This clone was counted between two and nine times. The chain is built from TRBV4-1 and TRBJ2-6; 8 bases align to TRBD2. This CDR3 is 14 amino acids long. The V gene's germline CDR1 is MGHRA and CDR2 YSYEKL. J was trimmed by 14 bases and V by 3 bases; bases with no gene match: 9. For the CDR3, the DNA is TGCGCCAGCAGCCACCCGGGAGGGGGTATCATCCTGACTTTC. Encoded protein: CASSHPGGGIILTF.

The CDR3 nucleotides read TGTGCCAGTACCAAGACAGGGGGGATACAAGAGACCCAGTACTTC. This gives the protein CASTKTGGIQETQYF. This rearrangement joins TRBV19 to TRBJ2-5, with 9 nucleotides matching TRBD1. From germline, CDR1 is LNHDA and CDR2 SQIVND (reference sequence). The CDR3 runs 15 residues. Trimming cost V 7 bases and J 2 bases; bases outside gene matches: 8.

The chain recombines TRBV27 with TRBJ1-6, with D possibly matching TRBD1 (5 bases). The CDR3 is made up of 17 amino acids. CDR1 is MNHEY, CDR2 SMNVEV, per germline (reference sequence). With 3 bases removed from V and 12 bases from J, the gap between germline ends came to 24 bases. The CDR3 loop is CASSFSVGTGPFLPLHF. DNA of the CDR3: TGTGCCAGCAGTTTCTCGGTGGGAACAGGTCCCTTCTTACCCCTCCACTTT.